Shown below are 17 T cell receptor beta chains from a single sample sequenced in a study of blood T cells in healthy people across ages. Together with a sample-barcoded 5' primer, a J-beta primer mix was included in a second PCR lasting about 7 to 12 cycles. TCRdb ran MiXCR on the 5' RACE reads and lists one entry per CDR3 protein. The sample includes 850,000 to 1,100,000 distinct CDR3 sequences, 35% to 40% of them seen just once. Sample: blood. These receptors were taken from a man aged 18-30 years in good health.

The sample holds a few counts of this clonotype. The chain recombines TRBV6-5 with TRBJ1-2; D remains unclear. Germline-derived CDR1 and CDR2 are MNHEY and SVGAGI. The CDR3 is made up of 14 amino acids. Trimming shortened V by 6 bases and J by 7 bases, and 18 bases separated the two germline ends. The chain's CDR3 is CASSSQSGKPGYTF. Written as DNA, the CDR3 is TGTGCCAGCAGCTCTCAGTCCGGGAAGCCTGGCTACACCTTC.

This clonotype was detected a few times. This CDR3 reads CASSQEGGTENEKLFF. The CDR3 DNA is TGCGCCAGCAGCCAAGAAGGCGGGACAGAGAATGAAAAACTGTTTTTT. The rearrangement joins TRBV4-1 to TRBJ1-4; 7 nucleotides line up with TRBD1. Germline-derived CDR1 and CDR2 are MGHRA and YSYEKL. This CDR3 spans 16 amino acids. Unmatched junction bases numbered 6, after V lost 0 bases and J lost 5 bases.

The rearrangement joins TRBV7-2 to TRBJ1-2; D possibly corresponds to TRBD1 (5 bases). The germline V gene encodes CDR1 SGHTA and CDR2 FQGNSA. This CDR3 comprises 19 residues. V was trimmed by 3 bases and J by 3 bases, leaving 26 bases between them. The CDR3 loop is CASSFVKGGAGPIYYGYTF. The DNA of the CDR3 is TGTGCCAGCAGCTTCGTCAAAGGTGGCGCGGGACCCATTTACTATGGCTACACCTTC. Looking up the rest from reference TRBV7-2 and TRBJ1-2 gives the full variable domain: GAGVSQSPSNKVTEKGKDVELRCDPISGHTALYWYRQSLGQGLEFLIYFQGNSAPDKSGLPSDRFSAERTGGSVSTLTIQRTQQEDSAVYLCASSFVKGGAGPIYYGYTFGSGTRLTVV.

The CDR3 reads CASSQSQERDQPQHF. The DNA for the CDR3 is TGTGCCAGCAGCCAATCGCAGGAGAGGGATCAGCCCCAGCATTTT. The rearrangement joins TRBV16 to TRBJ1-5; D is ambiguous. Germline lookup yields CDR1 KGHSY and CDR2 FQNENV. This CDR3 contains 15 residues. V was pared by 0 bases and J by 5 bases, with 11 bases between.

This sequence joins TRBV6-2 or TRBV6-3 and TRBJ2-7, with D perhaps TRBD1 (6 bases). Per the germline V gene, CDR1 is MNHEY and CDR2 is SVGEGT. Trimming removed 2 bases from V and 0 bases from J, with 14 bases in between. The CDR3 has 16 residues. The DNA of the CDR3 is TGTGCCAGCAGTTACCCGGGGACATTGAGCTCCTACGAGCAGTACTTC. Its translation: CASSYPGTLSSYEQYF.

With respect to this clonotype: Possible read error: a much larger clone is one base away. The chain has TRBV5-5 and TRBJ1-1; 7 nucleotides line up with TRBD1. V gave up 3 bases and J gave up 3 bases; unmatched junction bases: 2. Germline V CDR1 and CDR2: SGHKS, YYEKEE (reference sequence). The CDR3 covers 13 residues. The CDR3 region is CASSWDRHTEAFF. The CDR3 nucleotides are TGTGCCAGCAGCTGGGACAGACACACTGAAGCTTTCTTT.

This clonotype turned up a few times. The CDR3 loop reads CASTEGFGYTF. Here the CDR3 DNA reads TGTGCCAGCACGGAGGGCTTTGGCTACACCTTC. V usage is TRBV12-3 or TRBV12-4 and J usage is TRBJ1-2; D ambiguous. The V end lost 7 bases, the J end lost 7 bases, and 10 bases lay between the germline ends. This CDR3 has 11 residues.

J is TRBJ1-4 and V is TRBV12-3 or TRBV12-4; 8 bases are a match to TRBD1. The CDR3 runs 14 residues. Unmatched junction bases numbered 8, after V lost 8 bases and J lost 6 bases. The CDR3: CASGRQGIDEKLFF. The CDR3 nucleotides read TGTGCCAGCGGTAGACAGGGGATCGATGAAAAACTGTTTTTT.

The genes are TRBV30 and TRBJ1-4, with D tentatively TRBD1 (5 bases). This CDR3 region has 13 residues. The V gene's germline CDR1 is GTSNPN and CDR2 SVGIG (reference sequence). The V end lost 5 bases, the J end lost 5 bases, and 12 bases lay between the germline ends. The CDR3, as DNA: TGTGCCTGGGTTGGGGGAAAGAATGAAAAACTGTTTTTT. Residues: CAWVGGKNEKLFF.

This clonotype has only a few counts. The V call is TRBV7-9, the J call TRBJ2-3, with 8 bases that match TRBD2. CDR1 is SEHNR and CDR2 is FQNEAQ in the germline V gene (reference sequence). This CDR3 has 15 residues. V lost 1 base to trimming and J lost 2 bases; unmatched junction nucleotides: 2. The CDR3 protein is CASSLERGFTDTQYF. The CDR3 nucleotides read TGTGCCAGCAGCTTAGAGCGGGGGTTCACAGATACGCAGTATTTT.

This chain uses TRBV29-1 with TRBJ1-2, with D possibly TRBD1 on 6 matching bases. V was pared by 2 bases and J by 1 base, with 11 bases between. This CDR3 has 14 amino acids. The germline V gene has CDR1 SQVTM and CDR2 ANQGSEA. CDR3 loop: CSVEPRQVNYGYTF. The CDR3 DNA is TGCAGCGTTGAACCTCGACAGGTTAACTATGGCTACACCTTC.

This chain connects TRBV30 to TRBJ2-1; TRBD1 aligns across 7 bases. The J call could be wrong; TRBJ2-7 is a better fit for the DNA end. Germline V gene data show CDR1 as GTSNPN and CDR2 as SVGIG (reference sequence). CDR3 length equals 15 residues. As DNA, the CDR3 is TGTGCCTGGAGCCGGGACAGCTTCTCCTACAATGAGCAGTACTTC. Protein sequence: CAWSRDSFSYNEQYF.

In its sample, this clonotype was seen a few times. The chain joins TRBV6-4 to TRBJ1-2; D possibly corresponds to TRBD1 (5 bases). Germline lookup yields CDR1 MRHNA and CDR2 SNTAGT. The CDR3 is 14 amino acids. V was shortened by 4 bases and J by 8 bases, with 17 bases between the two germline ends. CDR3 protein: CASSVGQGVDGYTF. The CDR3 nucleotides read TGTGCCAGCAGTGTTGGGCAGGGAGTGGACGGCTACACCTTC.

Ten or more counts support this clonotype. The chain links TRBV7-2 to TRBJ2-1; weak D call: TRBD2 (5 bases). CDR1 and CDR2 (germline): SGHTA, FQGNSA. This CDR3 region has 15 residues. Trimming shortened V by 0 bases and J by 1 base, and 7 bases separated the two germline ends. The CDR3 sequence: CASSLASASYNEQFF. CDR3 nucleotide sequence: TGTGCCAGCAGCTTAGCTAGCGCATCCTACAATGAGCAGTTCTTC.

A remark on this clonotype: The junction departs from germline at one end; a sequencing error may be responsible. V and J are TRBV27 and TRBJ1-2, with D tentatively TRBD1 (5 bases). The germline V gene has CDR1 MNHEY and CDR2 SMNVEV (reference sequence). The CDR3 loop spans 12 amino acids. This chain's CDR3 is CAGRKGVDGYTF. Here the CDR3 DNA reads TGTGCCGGCAGGAAAGGGGTCGATGGCTACACCTTC.

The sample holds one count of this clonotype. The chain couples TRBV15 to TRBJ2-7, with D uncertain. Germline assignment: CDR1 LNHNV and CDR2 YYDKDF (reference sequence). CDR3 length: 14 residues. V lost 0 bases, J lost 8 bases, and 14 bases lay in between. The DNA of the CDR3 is TGTGCCACCAGCAGAGATACGGCGTATCGCCAGCAGTACTTC. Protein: CATSRDTAYRQQYF. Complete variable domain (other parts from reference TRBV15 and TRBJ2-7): DAMVIQNPRYQVTQFGKPVTLSCSQTLNHNVMYWYQQKSSQAPKLLFHYYDKDFNNEADTPDNFQSRRPNTSFCFLDIRSPGLGDTAMYLCATSRDTAYRQQYFGPGTRLTVT.

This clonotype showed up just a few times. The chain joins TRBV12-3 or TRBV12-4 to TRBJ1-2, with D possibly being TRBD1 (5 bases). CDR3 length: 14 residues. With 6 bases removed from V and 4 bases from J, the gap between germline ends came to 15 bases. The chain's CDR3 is CASRPLSGSYGYTF. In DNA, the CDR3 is TGTGCCAGCAGACCCCTTTCAGGGTCCTATGGCTACACCTTC.